This passage covers 23 T cell receptor beta chains from one sample sequenced in a study of T cell changes during pregnancy in multiple sclerosis. Produced via immunoSEQ multiplex PCR; TCRdb's table is partial and in-frame only. The repertoire holds some 28,000 clones, with around nine tenths as singletons. Sequencing used CD4+ T cells from peripheral blood mononuclear cells, obtained in the first trimester of pregnancy. These receptor sequences come from a female donor in good health, enrolled as a control in a pregnancy study.

The chain carries TRBV20-1 and TRBJ2-1, with 7 bases lining up with TRBD2. V shed 5 bases and J 9 bases; nucleotides not matched to a gene: 4. Germline values: CDR1 DFQATT, CDR2 SNEGSKA (reference sequence). The CDR3 covers 11 residues. As DNA, the CDR3 is TGCAGTGCTGAGCGGGGTAGTGAGCAGTTCTTC. The encoded protein is CSAERGSEQFF.

V usage is TRBV27 and J usage is TRBJ2-5; TRBD1 agrees at 11 bases. The J call may be incorrect, as the DNA end agrees better with TRBJ2-7. Germline CDR1 MNHEY, CDR2 SMNVEV (reference sequence). This CDR3 contains 17 residues. Written as DNA, the CDR3 is TGTGCCAGCTCCCCGGGGACAGGGGGAATAAGCTCCTACGAGCAGTACTTC. This sequence encodes CASSPGTGGISSYEQYF.

The chain links TRBV28 to TRBJ2-7; 9 bases map to TRBD2. The CDR3 is 14 amino acids. The trim removed 6 bases at V and 7 bases at J, leaving 10 bases unmatched. From germline, CDR1 is MDHEN and CDR2 SYDVKM. The CDR3: CASRSPGLAKEQYF. In nucleotides, the CDR3 is TGTGCCAGCAGGTCTCCGGGACTAGCAAAAGAGCAGTACTTC.

The gene calls are TRBV5-1 and TRBJ1-1; possible D gene TRBD1, 6 bases. This CDR3 has 18 amino acids. Germline CDR1 SGHRS, CDR2 YFSETQ. V dropped 1 base and J dropped 0 bases, with 19 bases sitting between them. The CDR3 sequence is CASSLYQGMGGMNTEAFF. The CDR3 bases are TGCGCCAGCAGCTTGTACCAGGGGATGGGAGGGATGAACACTGAAGCTTTCTTT.

The rearrangement joins TRBV12-5 to TRBJ1-2; D is unresolved. Germline CDR1 LGHNT, CDR2 FRNRAP. The V gene lost 5 bases and the J gene lost 1 base, with 14 bases spanning the gap. This CDR3 has 15 residues. CDR3 region: CASGPRTVHNYGYTF. In DNA, the CDR3 is TGTGCTAGTGGTCCCCGGACTGTCCATAACTATGGCTACACCTTC.

This chain links TRBV19 with TRBJ1-1, with TRBD1 matching over 8 bases. The length of the CDR3 is 15 residues. From germline, CDR1 is LNHDA and CDR2 SQIVND (reference sequence). J was trimmed by 2 bases and V by 4 bases; bases with no gene match: 6. In DNA, the CDR3 is TGTGCCAGTAGTACGACAGGGGAGGCAAACACTGAAGCTTTCTTT. It is translated as CASSTTGEANTEAFF. Together with reference TRBV19 and TRBJ1-1, the CDR3 gives the full variable domain: DGGITQSPKYLFRKEGQNVTLSCEQNLNHDAMYWYRQDPGQGLRLIYYSQIVNDFQKGDIAEGYSVSREKKESFPLTVTSAQKNPTAFYLCASSTTGEANTEAFFGQGTRLTVV.

V usage is TRBV7-2 and J usage is TRBJ1-4; 8 bases match TRBD1. This CDR3 has 16 residues. V shed 3 bases, J shed 5 bases, and the junction held 8 bases outside the gene matches. Germline V gives CDR1 SGHTA, CDR2 FQGNSA. CDR3: CASSFDPGGGNEKLFF. CDR3 nucleotide sequence: TGTGCCAGCAGCTTCGATCCAGGGGGCGGAAATGAAAAACTGTTTTTT.

The V and J genes are TRBV4-3 and TRBJ1-2; D call uncertain. CDR3 length equals 17 residues. V lost 4 bases, J lost 7 bases, and 25 bases lay in between. The germline gives CDR1 LGHNA, CDR2 YSLEER. In DNA form, the CDR3 reads TGCGCCAGCAGCCTAAATGTCGGGGAATCGGGGAAAGGTGGCTACACCTTC. It codes for CASSLNVGESGKGGYTF.

The V and J genes are TRBV5-1 and TRBJ2-5; TRBD1 matches at 12 bases. The ends lost 1 base at V and 3 bases at J; junction bases unmatched: 4. CDR1 and CDR2 from the germline V gene are SGHRS and YFSETQ. This CDR3 has 16 residues. DNA for the CDR3: TGCGCCAGCAGCTTGTCAGGGACAGGGGGCGAAGAGACCCAGTACTTC. Translating gives CASSLSGTGGEETQYF.

The chain couples TRBV5-5 to TRBJ2-7, with 9 nucleotides matching TRBD1. From germline, CDR1 is SGHKS and CDR2 YYEKEE (reference sequence). This CDR3 is built from 16 residues. Germline trimming cut 4 bases from V and 5 bases from J; bases unmatched to any gene: 13. The CDR3 DNA reads TGTGCCAGCAGCCCAGATACAGGGGGCAGCCGGGACGAGCAGTACTTC. Protein product: CASSPDTGGSRDEQYF.

The rearrangement links TRBV6-5 to TRBJ2-1; TRBD2 is a possible D gene (5 bases). The ends were cut back, 6 bases at V and 9 bases at J, with 15 bases in the middle. Per germline, CDR1 MNHEY and CDR2 SVGAGI. This CDR3 has 13 amino acids. The CDR3 here is CASRSFPGSEQFF. In DNA form, the CDR3 reads TGTGCCAGCAGGTCCTTCCCGGGGAGTGAGCAGTTCTTC.

The V call is TRBV15, the J call TRBJ2-5; 8 nucleotides line up with TRBD2. The germline V gene encodes CDR1 LNHNV and CDR2 YYDKDF (reference sequence). There are 15 residues in the CDR3. V shed 0 bases, J shed 1 base, and the junction held 1 base outside the gene matches. For the CDR3, the DNA is TGTGCCACCAGCAGAGACGGGGGGGTCCAAGAGACCCAGTACTTC. Protein: CATSRDGGVQETQYF.

The V gene is TRBV15, the J gene TRBJ2-7; tentative D call: TRBD2 (6 bases). Germline values: CDR1 LNHNV, CDR2 YYDKDF (reference sequence). This CDR3 is built from 14 residues. The CDR3 loop is CAPGGEKGSYEQYF. DNA of the CDR3: TGTGCACCAGGAGGGGAGAAGGGTTCCTACGAGCAGTACTTC.

The chain carries TRBV9 and TRBJ2-1; possibly TRBD2 for D (5 bases). The V end was cut by 4 bases, the J end by 6 bases, with 23 bases between. The CDR3 contains 17 residues. Germline CDR1 SGDLS, CDR2 YYNGEE. This CDR3 reads CASSPHARESVSNEQFF. In nucleotides, the CDR3 is TGTGCCAGCAGCCCCCACGCGAGGGAGTCTGTCAGCAATGAGCAGTTCTTC.

This rearrangement joins TRBV6-1 to TRBJ2-1; 10 bases agree with TRBD2. The germline V gene has CDR1 MNHNS and CDR2 SASEGT. Trimming took 3 bases from V and 4 from J; bases not matched to a gene: 3. This CDR3 is built from 15 residues. The CDR3 reads CASSDLAGEYNEQFF. Here the CDR3 DNA reads TGTGCCAGCAGTGACCTAGCGGGAGAGTACAATGAGCAGTTCTTC.

The sample holds a few counts of this clone. This rearrangement joins TRBV2 to TRBJ2-7; 11 positions agree with TRBD1. The V segment lost 4 bases and the J segment 3 bases; nucleotides outside the gene matches: 11. The CDR3 is made up of 17 amino acids. Per germline, CDR1 SNHLY and CDR2 FYNNEI. CDR3 coding DNA: TGTGCCAGCAGTGCCCCCCTTTGGGACAGGGGGAGCTACGAGCAGTACTTC. It codes for CASSAPLWDRGSYEQYF.

The V gene is TRBV30, the J gene TRBJ2-6; D gene uncertain. The germline V gene has CDR1 GTSNPN and CDR2 SVGIG (reference sequence). The CDR3 consists of 17 residues. Trimming removed 3 bases at V and 0 bases at J, with 15 bases between. The CDR3 nucleotides are TGTGCCTGGAGCGGGTTAGCTGTTCCCTCTGGGGCCAACGTCCTGACTTTC. Translation gives CAWSGLAVPSGANVLTF.

The chain carries TRBV11-3 and TRBJ2-3, with 9 bases lining up with TRBD2. This CDR3 is 16 amino acids long. CDR1 is SGHNT and CDR2 is YENEEA in the germline V gene. V dropped 3 bases and J dropped 6; count of bases not matched to a gene: 10. CDR3 coding DNA: TGTGCCAGCAGCTTCGATGGTGCGGGGGGGCTGGATACGCAGTATTTT. It translates to CASSFDGAGGLDTQYF.

This chain uses TRBV7-6 with TRBJ2-6, with unresolved D. In germline, CDR1 is SGHVS, CDR2 FNYEAQ. CDR3 length: 16 amino acids. V was trimmed by 5 bases and J by 0 bases, leaving 11 bases between them. The CDR3 reads CASSPQVNSGANVLTF. CDR3 nucleotides: TGTGCCAGCAGCCCGCAGGTGAACTCTGGGGCCAACGTCCTGACTTTC.

The chain is built from TRBV7-8 and TRBJ2-5; 7 bases line up with TRBD1. The germline gives CDR1 SGHVS, CDR2 FQNEAQ. The CDR3 has 16 amino acids. Trimming at V came to 5 bases and at J to 0 bases, leaving 9 bases not matched to a gene. The CDR3 sequence: CASSPRTGDHQETQYF. CDR3 sequence (DNA): TGTGCCAGCAGCCCCCGGACAGGAGATCACCAAGAGACCCAGTACTTC.

This chain connects TRBV10-3 to TRBJ2-7; TRBD2 is a possible D gene (5 bases). Trimming pared 0 bases from V and 6 bases from J, leaving 9 bases between. There are 13 residues in the CDR3. Germline CDR1 ENHRY, CDR2 SYGVKD. The CDR3 bases are TGTGCCATCAGTGAGTCTATCCGGGGCGAGCAGTACTTC. This gives the protein CAISESIRGEQYF.

This rearrangement joins TRBV2 to TRBJ2-3; perhaps TRBD2 as D (5 bases). The V gene lost 8 bases and the J gene lost 6 bases, with 12 bases spanning the gap. The germline V gene has CDR1 SNHLY and CDR2 FYNNEI. The CDR3 length is 12 residues. In DNA, the CDR3 is TGTGCCAGCCGCGGACTTGAGGATACGCAGTATTTT. It translates to CASRGLEDTQYF.

The V and J genes are TRBV14 and TRBJ1-3; 10 nucleotides line up with TRBD1. CDR1 is SGHDN and CDR2 is FVKESK in the germline V gene. The CDR3 contains 17 residues. Losses at the gene ends were 10 bases for V and 1 base for J; bases not matched to a gene: 13. The DNA of the CDR3 is TGTGCCACCTCGACAGGGGGCAGTTTGAGATCTGGAAACACCATATATTTT. Protein product: CATSTGGSLRSGNTIYF.